The source of this T cell receptor beta chain is a study of OX40 agonist ivuxolimab in advanced cancers. On the study more broadly: In this trial design, patients received ivuxolimab intravenously at 0.01 to 10 mg/kg every 2 weeks. Study-wide results and caveats: A proportion of nonresponders additionally exhibited low normalized T-cell clonal expansion.

The CDR3 contains 13 residues. V dropped 4 bases and J dropped 1 base, with 7 bases sitting between them. CDR1 and CDR2 (germline): SNHLY, FYNNEI. Clones were sequenced by immunoSEQ multiplex PCR, and TCRdb holds only the in-frame ones, with some missing. The sample holds 90,000 to 95,000 clones, around 84% seen once. A remark on this clone: Its antigen is not known.

Sample: CD4+ or CD8+ T cells sorted from blood, taken in a trial of the OX40 agonist ivuxolimab. The chain couples TRBV2 to TRBJ1-1; D gene unclear. The sequence came from an adult with an advanced solid tumor such as melanoma, head and neck, liver or kidney cancer. CDR3 residues: CASSVGQNTEAFF. In DNA, the CDR3 is TGTGCCAGCAGTGTCGGGCAGAACACTGAAGCTTTCTTT.